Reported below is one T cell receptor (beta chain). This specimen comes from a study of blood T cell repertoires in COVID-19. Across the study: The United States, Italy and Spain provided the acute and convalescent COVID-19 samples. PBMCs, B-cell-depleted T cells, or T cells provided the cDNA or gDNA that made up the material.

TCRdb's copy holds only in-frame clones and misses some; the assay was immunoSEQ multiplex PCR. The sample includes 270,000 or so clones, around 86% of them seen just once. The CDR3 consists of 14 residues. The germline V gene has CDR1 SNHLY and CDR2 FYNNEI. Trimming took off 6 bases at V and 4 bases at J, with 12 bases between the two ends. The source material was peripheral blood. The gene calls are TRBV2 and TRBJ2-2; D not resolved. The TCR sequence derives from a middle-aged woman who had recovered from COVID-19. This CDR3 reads CASRALMVTGELFF. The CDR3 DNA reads TGTGCCAGCAGGGCTCTTATGGTCACCGGGGAGCTGTTTTTT.